This TCR beta chain appears in the sequencing data of a study of a mutant IDH1 vaccine in newly diagnosed glioma. Study-wide context: Patients received eight vaccinations in weeks 1, 3, 5, 7, 11, 15, 19, 23. Treatment recipients were approximately 62% male and around 40% female, and their mean age was about 39 years. Every participant had undergone radiotherapy, temozolomide, or both before, and most underwent both.

The time point was: week 23, last vaccination. A 20-mer mutant IDH1 peptide at 300 ug was injected subcutaneously with topical imiquimod. Each tumor in the donors was a new WHO grade 3 or 4 astrocytoma, IDH1-mutant and ATRX-lost. Turning to this clone: Its antigen remains unknown.

Data came from immunoSEQ multiplex PCR; TCRdb stores just in-frame clones and leaves some out. The sample includes 35,000 to 50,000 clones, less than 95% of them seen just once. The sequenced sample was PBMCs, obtained from a glioma patient whose treatment included an IDH1 peptide vaccine. This clonotype was sampled from a middle-aged man with glioma.

CDR3 nucleotides: TGTGCCAGCAGTCCCTTTAGGGAGGGAGAGACCCAGTACTTC. Protein sequence: CASSPFREGETQYF. The chain is built from TRBV28 and TRBJ2-5; 7 bases are a match to TRBD2. There are 14 residues in the CDR3. Per germline, CDR1 MDHEN and CDR2 SYDVKM. V lost 5 bases to trimming and J lost 4 bases; unmatched junction nucleotides: 7.